These 23 T cell receptor beta chains were all obtained from the same sample, sequenced in a study of shared clonotypes between healthy human individuals. Measured with immunoSEQ multiplex PCR; TCRdb has only the in-frame clones, and not every one. The sample contains approximately 100,000 clones, approximately 70% of which appear only once. The sample was memory CD8+ T cells sorted from blood. Regarding subset: CD45RO+ cells pooled with CCR7-negative TemRA cells. These receptors originate from a woman in her twenties or thirties in good health.

DNA for the CDR3: TGTGCCAGCAGCCCCGGTTTGTCCCGGGAACACTATGGCTACACCTTC. It is translated as CASSPGLSREHYGYTF. The chain employs TRBV7-2 and TRBJ1-2; D is uncertain. The CDR3 sequence is 16 residues long. The V gene's germline CDR1 is SGHTA and CDR2 FQGNSA. The germline V and J ends were trimmed by 5 bases and 3 bases, with 19 bases remaining between them.

The J gene is TRBJ2-7, the V gene TRBV29-1, with 8 positions matching TRBD1. Germline CDR1 and CDR2: SQVTM and ANQGSEA. CDR3 length: 13 amino acids. V shed 6 bases, J shed 5 bases, and the junction held 9 bases outside the gene matches. The CDR3 bases are TGCAGCGTCGCACAGGGGGAAGACGACGAGCAGTACTTC. Protein sequence: CSVAQGEDDEQYF.

This sequence joins TRBV5-1 and TRBJ2-3; 8 bases are a match to TRBD2. Germline-derived CDR1 and CDR2 are SGHRS and YFSETQ. The V gene end was trimmed by 0 bases and the J gene end by 2 bases; junction bases not matched to a gene: 8. The CDR3 consists of 17 residues. The CDR3 spells CASSLEGSGGPTDTQYF. The CDR3 nucleotides read TGCGCCAGCAGCTTGGAAGGGTCGGGAGGGCCCACAGATACGCAGTATTTT.

On this clone: The sample carries other DNA sequences with the same CDR3. This chain joins TRBV9 and TRBJ2-5; D call uncertain. From germline, CDR1 is SGDLS and CDR2 YYNGEE. This CDR3 contains 14 residues. V was trimmed by 0 bases and J by 2 bases, leaving 8 bases between them. The CDR3 protein is CASSVGGSQETQYF. The CDR3 DNA follows: TGTGCCAGCAGCGTAGGTGGTTCACAAGAGACCCAGTACTTC.

This sequence joins TRBV9 and TRBJ2-1; D gene uncertain. The germline V and J ends were trimmed by 0 bases and 7 bases, with 14 bases remaining between them. Germline assignment: CDR1 SGDLS and CDR2 YYNGEE. CDR3 length: 15 amino acids. CDR3 sequence reads: CASSVAGVVQNEQFF. The CDR3 DNA reads as TGTGCCAGCAGCGTAGCTGGGGTGGTCCAGAATGAGCAGTTCTTC. The full variable domain, completed using reference TRBV9 and TRBJ2-1, is DSGVTQTPKHLITATGQRVTLRCSPRSGDLSVYWYQQSLDQGLQFLIQYYNGEERAKGNILERFSAQQFPDLHSELNLSSLELGDSALYFCASSVAGVVQNEQFFGPGTRLTVL.

The chain combines TRBV19 with TRBJ2-1, with D maybe TRBD2 (7 bases). V shed 3 bases and J shed 9 bases, with 15 bases lying between them. The CDR3 runs 14 residues. Germline loops: CDR1 LNHDA, CDR2 SQIVND (reference sequence). This chain's CDR3 is CASSIWAGEGEQFF. The CDR3 region has the DNA TGTGCCAGTAGTATTTGGGCAGGGGAGGGTGAGCAGTTCTTC.

The chain employs TRBV6-6 and TRBJ2-5; tentatively, D is TRBD2 (6 bases). V was cut by 0 bases and J by 5 bases, with 13 bases left in between. Germline assignment: CDR1 MNHNY and CDR2 SVGAGI (reference sequence). CDR3 length equals 15 residues. The CDR3 here is CASSYSGLAQETQYF. In nucleotides, the CDR3 is TGTGCCAGCAGTTACTCGGGGCTAGCGCAGGAGACCCAGTACTTC.

V and J are TRBV2 and TRBJ2-7, with TRBD1 matching over 10 bases. Germline CDR1 and CDR2: SNHLY and FYNNEI. The length of the CDR3 is 13 residues. J lost 6 bases, V lost 6 bases, and 5 bases had no gene match. This CDR3 is CASRDRGQGEQYF. DNA of the CDR3: TGTGCCAGCAGAGACAGGGGGCAGGGCGAGCAGTACTTC.

The CDR3 reads CATSRDEGQPQHF. For the CDR3, the DNA is TGTGCCACCAGCAGAGACGAGGGACAGCCCCAGCATTTT. The chain is built from TRBV15 and TRBJ1-5; D not resolved. This CDR3 spans 13 amino acids. Deletions cut 0 bases from V and 7 bases from J, with 7 bases between. Per the germline V gene, CDR1 is LNHNV and CDR2 is YYDKDF (reference sequence).

The chain employs TRBV4-2 and TRBJ1-1; 8 bases are a match to TRBD1. V shed 2 bases and J 5 bases; nucleotides not matched to a gene: 7. CDR3 length: 15 amino acids. Germline CDR1 LGHNA, CDR2 YNFKEQ. CDR3 sequence (DNA): TGTGCCAGCAGCCAAATTGACAGGGGAAGAACTGAAGCTTTCTTT. The encoded protein is CASSQIDRGRTEAFF.

The chain employs TRBV6-1 and TRBJ2-3; D might be TRBD2 (5 bases). Looked up from germline, CDR1 is MNHNS and CDR2 is SASEGT. Trimming cost V 1 base and J 3 bases, with 11 bases left between them. The CDR3 has 15 residues. The CDR3, as DNA: TGTGCCAGCAGTGAAGGAGCCGGCGGGACAGATACGCAGTATTTT. Amino acid sequence: CASSEGAGGTDTQYF.

CDR3 loop: CASSLLSTAEQFF. The CDR3 DNA reads TGTGCCAGCAGCTTATTATCTACAGCCGAGCAGTTCTTC. This chain joins TRBV7-3 and TRBJ2-1, with D unresolved. The V end was cut by 2 bases, the J end by 10 bases, with 12 bases between. Germline V CDR1 and CDR2: SGHTA, FQGTGA. This CDR3 is 13 amino acids long. Complete variable domain (other parts from reference TRBV7-3 and TRBJ2-1): GAGVSQTPSNKVTEKGKYVELRCDPISGHTALYWYRQSLGQGPEFLIYFQGTGAADDSGLPNDRFFAVRPEGSVSTLKIQRTERGDSAVYLCASSLLSTAEQFFGPGTRLTVL.

The genes are TRBV5-1 and TRBJ1-5; 8 bases fit TRBD1. CDR1 is SGHRS, CDR2 YFSETQ, per germline. With 5 bases clipped from V and 5 bases from J, the junction kept 12 bases outside the gene matches. This CDR3 has 16 residues. In nucleotides, the CDR3 is TGCGCCAGCAGTCCGACAGGGGCGGGGGTCGATCAGCCCCAGCATTTT. It specifies CASSPTGAGVDQPQHF.

The chain's CDR3 is CASSFGSEQYF. DNA of the CDR3: TGTGCCAGCAGTTTCGGTAGCGAGCAGTACTTC. The chain has TRBV27 and TRBJ2-7; no reliable D call. CDR1 is MNHEY, CDR2 SMNVEV, per germline (reference sequence). This CDR3 is built from 11 residues. Trimming took off 3 bases at V and 6 bases at J, with 6 bases between the two ends.

This chain connects TRBV28 to TRBJ2-7; D unclear. Trimming took off 6 bases at V and 6 bases at J, with 12 bases between the two ends. This CDR3 comprises 12 residues. Germline V gene data show CDR1 as MDHEN and CDR2 as SYDVKM. CDR3 sequence: CASSPLGFEQYF. DNA of the CDR3: TGTGCCAGCAGCCCCCTTGGCTTCGAGCAGTACTTC.

The V and J genes are TRBV19 and TRBJ2-2; 11 bases line up with TRBD1. The V gene's germline CDR1 is LNHDA and CDR2 SQIVND (reference sequence). There are 17 residues in the CDR3. V lost 6 bases and J lost 6; bases outside the gene matches: 12. CDR3 region: CASSPTGGQGEAGELFF. Written as DNA, the CDR3 is TGTGCCAGTAGCCCGACGGGGGGACAGGGGGAGGCCGGGGAGCTGTTTTTT.

The chain is built from TRBV28 and TRBJ2-7, with D maybe TRBD2 (5 bases). The CDR3 loop spans 11 amino acids. Germline CDR1 and CDR2: MDHEN and SYDVKM. The V and J ends lost 6 bases and 5 bases respectively, with 8 bases between them. CDR3 in amino acids: CASSAGDEQYF. CDR3 bases: TGTGCCAGCAGCGCCGGGGACGAGCAGTACTTC.

V and J are TRBV2 and TRBJ2-1, with TRBD1 matching over 8 bases. Germline V gene sequence: CDR1 SNHLY, CDR2 FYNNEI. The length of the CDR3 is 15 residues. V shed 4 bases, J shed 4 bases, and the junction held 6 bases outside the gene matches. The CDR3 is CASSGDRITYNEQFF. In DNA, the CDR3 is TGTGCCAGCAGTGGGGACAGGATAACTTACAATGAGCAGTTCTTC.

The chain links TRBV4-1 to TRBJ2-7; either TRBD1 or TRBD2 may supply D (6 bases each). The germline V and J ends were trimmed by 0 bases and 7 bases, with 13 bases remaining between them. The CDR3 is made up of 14 amino acids. Germline CDR1 MGHRA, CDR2 YSYEKL. As DNA, the CDR3 is TGCGCCAGCAGCCAAGAACAGGGCCGGGGGGAGCAGTACTTC. Translating it yields CASSQEQGRGEQYF.

This chain joins TRBV7-8 and TRBJ2-3; D remains unclear. Between the trimmed V and J ends, which lost 3 bases and 2 bases, there was a span of 12 bases. Germline V gene data show CDR1 as SGHVS and CDR2 as FQNEAQ. The CDR3 has 15 residues. The CDR3 protein is CASSFGPDHTDTQYF. CDR3 in DNA: TGTGCCAGCAGCTTTGGCCCAGACCACACAGATACGCAGTATTTT. The complete variable domain, with remaining parts taken from reference TRBV7-8 and TRBJ2-3, reads GAGVSQSPRYKVAKRGQDVALRCDPISGHVSLFWYQQALGQGPEFLTYFQNEAQLDKSGLPSDRFFAERPEGSVSTLKIQRTQQEDSAVYLCASSFGPDHTDTQYFGPGTRLTVL.

The chain uses TRBV30 and TRBJ1-2; D possibly corresponds to TRBD1 (6 bases). This CDR3 is 13 amino acids long. The germline V gene encodes CDR1 GTSNPN and CDR2 SVGIG (reference sequence). V was pared by 7 bases and J by 9 bases, with 21 bases between. The DNA for the CDR3 is TGTGCCTCCCTCCTCCAACCGGGACAAAGCTACACCTTC. It translates to CASLLQPGQSYTF.

The chain links TRBV15 to TRBJ2-2, with 10 bases lining up with TRBD2. The V and J ends lost 3 bases and 5 bases, in that order; junction bases with no gene match: 9. This CDR3 has 17 amino acids. CDR1 is LNHNV, CDR2 YYDKDF, per germline (reference sequence). The CDR3 region is CATSSHSGRAVTGELFF. In DNA, the CDR3 is TGTGCCACCAGCAGTCACAGCGGGAGGGCCGTTACCGGGGAGCTGTTTTTT. Full variable domain (remainder filled in from reference TRBV15 and TRBJ2-2): DAMVIQNPRYQVTQFGKPVTLSCSQTLNHNVMYWYQQKSSQAPKLLFHYYDKDFNNEADTPDNFQSRRPNTSFCFLDIRSPGLGDTAMYLCATSSHSGRAVTGELFFGEGSRLTVL.

This clone was picked up many times. J is TRBJ2-7 and V is TRBV6-1; 9 positions match TRBD2. Trimming at V came to 0 bases and at J to 2 bases, leaving 2 bases not matched to a gene. In germline, CDR1 is MNHNS, CDR2 SASEGT. This CDR3 comprises 15 residues. The CDR3 coding sequence is TGTGCCAGCAGTGAAGCAATAGCGGGGGCCTACGAGCAGTACTTC. Residues: CASSEAIAGAYEQYF.